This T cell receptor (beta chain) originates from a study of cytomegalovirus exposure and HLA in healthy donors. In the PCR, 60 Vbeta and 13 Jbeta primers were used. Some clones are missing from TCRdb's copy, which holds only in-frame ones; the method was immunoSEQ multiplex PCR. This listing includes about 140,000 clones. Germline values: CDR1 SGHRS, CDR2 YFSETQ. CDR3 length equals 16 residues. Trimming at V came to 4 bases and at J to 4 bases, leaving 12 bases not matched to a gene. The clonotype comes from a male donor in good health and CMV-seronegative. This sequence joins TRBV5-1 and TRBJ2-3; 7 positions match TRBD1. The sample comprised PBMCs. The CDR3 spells CASSKGKGAAADTQYF. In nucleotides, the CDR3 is TGCGCCAGCAGCAAAGGGAAGGGGGCGGCGGCAGATACGCAGTATTTT.